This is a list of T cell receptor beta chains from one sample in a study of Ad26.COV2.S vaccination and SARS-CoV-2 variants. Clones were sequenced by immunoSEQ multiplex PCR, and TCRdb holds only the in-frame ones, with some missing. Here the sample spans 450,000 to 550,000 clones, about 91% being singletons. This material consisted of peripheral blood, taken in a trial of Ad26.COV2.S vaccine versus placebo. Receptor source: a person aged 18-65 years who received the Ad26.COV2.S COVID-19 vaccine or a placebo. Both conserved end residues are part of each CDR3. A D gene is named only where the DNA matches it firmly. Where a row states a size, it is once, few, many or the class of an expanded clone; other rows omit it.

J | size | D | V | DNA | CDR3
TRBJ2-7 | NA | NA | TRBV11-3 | TGTGCCAGCAGCTTAGGGGGTTTGGGAAACGAGCAGTACTTC | CASSLGGLGNEQYF
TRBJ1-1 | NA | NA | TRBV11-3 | TGTGCCAGCAGCTTAGAGGGGCGGAACACTGAAGCTTTCTTT | CASSLEGRNTEAFF
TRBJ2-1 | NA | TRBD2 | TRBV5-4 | TGTGCCAGCAGCTTGGGCGGTCGGGCTAGCGGGACTTACAATGAGCAGTTCTTC | CASSLGGRASGTYNEQFF
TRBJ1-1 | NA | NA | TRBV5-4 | TGTGCCAGCAGCTTGCCGGGAACGGGGAACACTGAAGCTTTCTTT | CASSLPGTGNTEAFF
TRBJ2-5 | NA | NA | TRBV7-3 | TGTGCCAGCAGCTCTGGACCGGCGGAGACCCAGTACTTC | CASSSGPAETQYF
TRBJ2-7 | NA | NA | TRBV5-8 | TGTGCCAGCAGCCCGCCTAACACTAACTCCTACGAGCAGTACTTC | CASSPPNTNSYEQYF
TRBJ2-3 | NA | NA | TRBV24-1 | TGTGCCACCAGTGATTCCACCCAGGGAGGAGATACGCAGTATTTT | CATSDSTQGGDTQYF
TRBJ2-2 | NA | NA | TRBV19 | TGTGCCAGTAGTGCCCCCTGGGGGGAAAGGAACACCGGGGAGCTGTTTTTT | CASSAPWGERNTGELFF
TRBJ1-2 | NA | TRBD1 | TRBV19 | TGTGCCAGTAGTGAGACAGGGAAGTTCTATGGCTACACCTTC | CASSETGKFYGYTF
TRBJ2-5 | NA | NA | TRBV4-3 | TGCGCCAGCAGCCTACCCATGCGGGTACCAGAGACCCAGTACTTC | CASSLPMRVPETQYF
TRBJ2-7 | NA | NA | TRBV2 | TGTGCCAGCAGTGACCCCTCCGATGGGGCACCTCTTGAGGAGCAGTACTTC | CASSDPSDGAPLEEQYF
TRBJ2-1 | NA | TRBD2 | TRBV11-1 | TGTGCCAGCAGCCCCCAACTAGCGGGAGGGCCCGGTGAGCAGTTCTTC | CASSPQLAGGPGEQFF
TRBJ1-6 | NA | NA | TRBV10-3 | TGTGCCATCAGTGAGCGTCTCCAAACACCCCTCCACTTT | CAISERLQTPLHF
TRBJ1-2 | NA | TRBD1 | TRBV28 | TGTGCCAGCAGTTTCCCTAGGGCCCGGACAGGGGGCATAGGCTACACCTTC | CASSFPRARTGGIGYTF
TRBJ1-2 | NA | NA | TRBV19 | TGTGCCAGTAGTCCACTCGGATACAGGGACGGGGGATATGGCTACACCTTC | CASSPLGYRDGGYGYTF
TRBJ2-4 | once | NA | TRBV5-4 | TGTGCCAGCAGCTTGTGTTGGGGGAACATTCAGTACTTC | CASSLCWGNIQYF
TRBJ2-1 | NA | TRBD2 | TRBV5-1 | TGCGCCAGCAGCTATGGACTAGCGGGTTACAATGAGCAGTTCTTC | CASSYGLAGYNEQFF
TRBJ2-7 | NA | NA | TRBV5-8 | TGTGCCAGCAGCTTGCCGAACCCGGACAGCCGTTTACAGCAGTACTTC | CASSLPNPDSRLQQYF
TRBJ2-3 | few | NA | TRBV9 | TGTGCCAGCAGCGTAGCGGCAGCCACAGATACGCAGTATTTT | CASSVAAATDTQYF
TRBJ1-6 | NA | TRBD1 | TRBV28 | TGTGCCAGCATGGGGCCCCCCGGACAGGCGATAAATTCACCCCTCCACTTT | CASMGPPGQAINSPLHF
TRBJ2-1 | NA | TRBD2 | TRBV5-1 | TGCGCCAGCAGCTCCTATATGAGCGGGACCCTCTACAATGAGCAGTTCTTC | CASSSYMSGTLYNEQFF
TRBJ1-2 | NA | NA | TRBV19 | TGTGCCAGTAGCCAAGGGGGTTTAAGGGGCTACACCTTC | CASSQGGLRGYTF
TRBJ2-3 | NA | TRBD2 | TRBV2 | TGTGCCAGCAGTGACCTAGCGGAAAGCACAGATACGCAGTATTTT | CASSDLAESTDTQYF
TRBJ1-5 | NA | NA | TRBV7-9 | TGTGCCAGCAGCTTTGGAAGGGGGAGCGATCAGCCCCAGCATTTT | CASSFGRGSDQPQHF
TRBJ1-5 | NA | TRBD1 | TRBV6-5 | TGTGCCAGCGCGATGGACAGGGACGGCAATCAGCCCCAGCATTTT | CASAMDRDGNQPQHF
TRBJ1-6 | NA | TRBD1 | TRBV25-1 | TGTGCCAGCAGTGAATGGGGACAGTATAATTCACCCCTCCACTTT | CASSEWGQYNSPLHF
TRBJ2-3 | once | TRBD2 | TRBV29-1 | TGCAGCGTTAAAATAGCGGGGGGGAGCACAGATACGCAGTATTTT | CSVKIAGGSTDTQYF
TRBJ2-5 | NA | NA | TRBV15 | TGTGCCACCAGCAGGGACAGATTCGGGACCCAGTACTTC | CATSRDRFGTQYF
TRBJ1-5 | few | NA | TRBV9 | TGTGCCAGCAGCGCTAAGGGGGATCAGCCCCAGCATTTT | CASSAKGDQPQHF
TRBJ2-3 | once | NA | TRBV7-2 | TGTGCCAGCAGCTTGGGACTTTCCAACACAGATACGCAGTATTTT | CASSLGLSNTDTQYF
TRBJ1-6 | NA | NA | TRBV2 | TGTGCCAGCAGTGAAGCGCAGGGATCTAATTCACCCCTCCACTTT | CASSEAQGSNSPLHF
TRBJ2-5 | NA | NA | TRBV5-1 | TGCGCCAGCAGCTCATGGGGGGGCTATAAGGAGACCCAGTACTTC | CASSSWGGYKETQYF
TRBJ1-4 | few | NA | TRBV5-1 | TGCGCCAGCAGGCCCGGGACCGAGGCAACAGGTTTGGGAGAAAAACTGTTTTTT | CASRPGTEATGLGEKLFF
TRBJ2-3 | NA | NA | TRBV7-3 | TGTGCCAGCAGCCCAACTAAGGAGCGGCTAGGGGCTACGCAGTATTTT | CASSPTKERLGATQYF
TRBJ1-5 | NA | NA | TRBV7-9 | TGTGCCAGCAGCTTAGAGGGGGATCAGCCCCAGCATTTT | CASSLEGDQPQHF
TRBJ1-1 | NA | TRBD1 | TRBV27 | TGTGCCAGCCAGCGAGGACAGGCGATGAACACTGAAGCTTTCTTT | CASQRGQAMNTEAFF
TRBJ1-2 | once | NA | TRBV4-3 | TGCGCCAGCAGTAGTGGGGCCAGCTACTATGGCTACACCTTC | CASSSGASYYGYTF
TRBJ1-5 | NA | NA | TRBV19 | TGTGCCAGTAGTATCCACGGGAATCAGCCCCAGCATTTT | CASSIHGNQPQHF
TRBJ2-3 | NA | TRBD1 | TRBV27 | TGTGCCAGCAGGGATCGGGACAGGGTCACAGATACGCAGTATTTT | CASRDRDRVTDTQYF
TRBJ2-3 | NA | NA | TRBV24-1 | TGTGCCACCAGTGATTTTTCCAGGGCGAACACAGATACGCAGTATTTT | CATSDFSRANTDTQYF
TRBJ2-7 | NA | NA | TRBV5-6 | TGTGCCAGCAGGAGAGATGCCGGCTACGAGCAGTACTTC | CASRRDAGYEQYF
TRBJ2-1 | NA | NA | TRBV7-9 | TGTGCCAGCAGCTTTCCCTCATACAATGAGCAGTTCTTC | CASSFPSYNEQFF
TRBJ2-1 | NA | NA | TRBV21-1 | TGTGCCAGCAGCATGGCGGGAGGGCCGTACAATGAGCAGTTCTTC | CASSMAGGPYNEQFF
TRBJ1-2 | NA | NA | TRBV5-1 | TGCGCCAGCAGCTTGCAACCCGGGACGGCTAATGGCTACACCTTC | CASSLQPGTANGYTF
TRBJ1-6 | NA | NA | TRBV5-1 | TGCGCCAGCAGCTTGGCCCAGGGATCGGATAATTCACCCCTCCACTTT | CASSLAQGSDNSPLHF
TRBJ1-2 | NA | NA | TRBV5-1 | TGCGCCAGCAGCTTGCATACCGGGGCCTCCAGCAATGGCTACACCTTC | CASSLHTGASSNGYTF
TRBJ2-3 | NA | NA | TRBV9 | TGTGCCAGCAGCGTTGGAATGAGCACAGATACGCAGTATTTT | CASSVGMSTDTQYF
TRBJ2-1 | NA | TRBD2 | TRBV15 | TGTGCCACCAGCGTCCGCCGACTAGCGGGGTACCGGGTGGAGCAGTTCTTC | CATSVRRLAGYRVEQFF
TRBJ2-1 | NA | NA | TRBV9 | TGTGCCAGCAGCGTAGGGACCTACAATGAGCAGTTCTTC | CASSVGTYNEQFF
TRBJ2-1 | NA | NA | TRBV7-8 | TGTGCCAGCAGTGCCCGGTTAGGGGGCCGAGCGGGAGCTGAGCAGTTCTTC | CASSARLGGRAGAEQFF
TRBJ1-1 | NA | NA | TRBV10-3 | TGTGCCATCAGCGGAGCCGCGGACACCATGAACACTGAAGCTTTCTTT | CAISGAADTMNTEAFF
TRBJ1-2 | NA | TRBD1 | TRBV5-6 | TGTGCCAGCAGCTTTTCAGGGGGCAAGTACACCTTC | CASSFSGGKYTF
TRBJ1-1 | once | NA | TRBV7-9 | TGTGCCAGCAGCTTAGGGCCCCAAGGGAACACTGAAGCTTTCTTT | CASSLGPQGNTEAFF
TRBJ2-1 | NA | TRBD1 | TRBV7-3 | TGTGCCAGCAGCTTAGGTGCCCAGGGGGTCGGATATGAGCAGTTCTTC | CASSLGAQGVGYEQFF
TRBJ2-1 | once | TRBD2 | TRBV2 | TGTGCCAGCAGCGAGAGAAGGACTAGCGGGCGGAATGAGCAGTTCTTC | CASSERRTSGRNEQFF